Listed below are T cell receptor beta chains from one sample, sequenced in a study of Graves' ophthalmopathy and Graves' hyperthyroidism. TCRdb reprocessed the multiplex PCR reads via MiXCR and lists one record per CDR3 protein. This sample yields roughly 610,000 distinct CDR3 sequences, of which about 20% are seen a single time; approximately 6.9% belongs to the top ten. What was sequenced was peripheral blood. These receptors came from a woman younger than 35 with stable Graves' hyperthyroidism. Some clones in this sample may be carry-over from other donors' samples. Each CDR3 is given without its conserved first and last residue. A D gene is named only where the DNA matches it firmly.

v_gene,d_gene,len,j_gene,CDR3aa
TRBV7-8,NA,12,TRBJ2-7,ASSSQRVPYEQY
TRBV7-2,NA,12,TRBJ1-2,ASSLPDRNYGYT
TRBV13,NA,12,TRBJ2-7,ASSLRAGVYEQY
TRBV28,TRBD1,11,TRBJ1-1,ASSSAGGTGAF
TRBV4-1,NA,13,TRBJ1-2,ASSQARSSARGYT
TRBV28,NA,13,TRBJ1-1,ASSLWGGGYTEAF
TRBV3-1,NA,11,TRBJ1-5,ASSQRLDQPQH
TRBV6-5,NA,14,TRBJ1-1,ASSYLERPGSTEAF
TRBV28,NA,13,TRBJ1-2,ASSLVAEGMGGYT
TRBV6-5,NA,11,TRBJ2-7,ASSYSDSYEQY
TRBV6-5,NA,14,TRBJ2-7,ASSYSMSPPVYEQY
TRBV2,NA,12,TRBJ1-1,ASARTRGRGEAF
TRBV3-1,TRBD1,14,TRBJ1-6,ASSQEKTGTNSPLH
TRBV5-8,NA,9,TRBJ2-7,ASSPVSEQY
TRBV29-1,TRBD1,13,TRBJ1-2,SAGGQDLEQYGYT
TRBV18,TRBD1,13,TRBJ1-2,ASSPPRQGGGGYT